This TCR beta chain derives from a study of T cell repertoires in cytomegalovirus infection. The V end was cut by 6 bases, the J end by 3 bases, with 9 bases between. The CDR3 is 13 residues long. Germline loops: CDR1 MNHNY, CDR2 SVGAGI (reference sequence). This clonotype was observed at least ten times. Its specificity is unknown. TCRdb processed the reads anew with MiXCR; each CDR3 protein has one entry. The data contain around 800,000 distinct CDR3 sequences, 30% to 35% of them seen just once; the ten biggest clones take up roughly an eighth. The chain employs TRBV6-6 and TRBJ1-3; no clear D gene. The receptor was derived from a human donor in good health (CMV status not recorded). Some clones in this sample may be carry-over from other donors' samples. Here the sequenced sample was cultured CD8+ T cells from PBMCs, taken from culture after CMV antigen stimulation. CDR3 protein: CASRRLLGNTIYF. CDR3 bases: TGTGCCAGCAGACGACTTCTTGGAAACACCATATATTTT.